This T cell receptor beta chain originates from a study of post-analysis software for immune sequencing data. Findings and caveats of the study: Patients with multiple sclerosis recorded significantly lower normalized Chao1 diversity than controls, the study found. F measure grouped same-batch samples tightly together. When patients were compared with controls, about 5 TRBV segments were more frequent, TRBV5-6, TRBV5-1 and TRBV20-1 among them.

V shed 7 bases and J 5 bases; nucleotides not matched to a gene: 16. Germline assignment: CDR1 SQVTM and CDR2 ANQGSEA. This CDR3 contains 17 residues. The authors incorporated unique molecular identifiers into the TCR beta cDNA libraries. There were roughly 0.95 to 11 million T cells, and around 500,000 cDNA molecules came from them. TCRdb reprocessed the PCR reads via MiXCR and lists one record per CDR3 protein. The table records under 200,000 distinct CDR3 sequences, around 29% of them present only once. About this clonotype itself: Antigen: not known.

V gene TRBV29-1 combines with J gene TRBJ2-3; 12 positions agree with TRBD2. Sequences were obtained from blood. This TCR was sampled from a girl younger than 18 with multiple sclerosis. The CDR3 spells CSAQEAASGRGRDTQYF. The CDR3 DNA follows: TGCAGCGCCCAAGAGGCGGCTAGCGGGAGGGGTAGAGATACGCAGTATTTT.